What follows are 12 T cell receptor beta chains derived from one specimen sequenced in a study of OX40 agonist ivuxolimab in advanced cancers. Receptor amplification or capture employed the immunoSEQ multiplex PCR assay. The table was pulled from immuneACCESS by TCRdb, which kept in-frame rearrangements only. Such tables lose some clones; where checked, under half of the loss comes from unresolved V genes, and the rest has no known cause. Within this sample are fewer than 35,000 clones, with more than 70% of them counted one time only. The ten largest make up roughly 1% of the sample. The sequencing here drew on CD4+ or CD8+ T cells sorted from blood, taken in a trial of the OX40 agonist ivuxolimab. These receptors were obtained from an adult with an advanced solid tumor such as melanoma, head and neck, liver or kidney cancer.

This chain uses TRBV6-5 with TRBJ2-5, with no clear D. The CDR3 consists of 14 residues. Germline CDR1 and CDR2: MNHEY and SVGAGI. V dropped 6 bases and J dropped 2 bases, with 13 bases sitting between them. This CDR3 is CASSNGLLQETQYF. The DNA for the CDR3 is TGTGCCAGCAGCAATGGGCTGCTACAAGAGACCCAGTACTTC.

This clone was seen a single time. The chain carries TRBV6-4 and TRBJ2-7, with 8 bases lining up with TRBD1. This CDR3 has 17 amino acids. CDR1 is MRHNA and CDR2 is SNTAGT in the germline V gene. Trimming took 0 bases from V and 0 from J; bases not matched to a gene: 7. The CDR3 sequence is CASSDSDRVYSSYEQYF. The CDR3 bases are TGTGCCAGCAGTGACTCGGACAGGGTATATTCCTCCTACGAGCAGTACTTC.

The chain has TRBV7-9 and TRBJ2-2; D ambiguous. The CDR3 totals 14 residues. The ends were cut back, 1 base at V and 3 bases at J, with 6 bases in the middle. The V gene's germline CDR1 is SEHNR and CDR2 FQNEAQ (reference sequence). The CDR3 here is CASSLEGHTGELFF. The CDR3 nucleotides are TGTGCCAGCAGCTTAGAGGGCCACACCGGGGAGCTGTTTTTT.

V usage is TRBV7-2 and J usage is TRBJ1-2; no clear D. In germline, CDR1 is SGHTA, CDR2 FQGNSA. CDR3 length: 11 residues. V lost 3 bases and J 7 bases, leaving 6 bases between the germline ends. CDR3 protein: CASSLEFGYTF. The CDR3, as DNA: TGTGCCAGCAGCTTGGAGTTTGGCTACACCTTC.

J is TRBJ1-1 and V is TRBV12-5, with D possibly being TRBD1 (5 bases). V was pared by 10 bases and J by 3 bases, with 12 bases between. The CDR3 totals 12 residues. The germline V gene encodes CDR1 LGHNT and CDR2 FRNRAP. This chain's CDR3 is CATTQGDTEAFF. CDR3 sequence (DNA): TGTGCTACGACGCAGGGTGACACTGAAGCTTTCTTT.

This chain links TRBV19 with TRBJ2-2; D is undetermined. Between the trimmed V and J ends, which lost 7 bases and 3 bases, there was a span of 12 bases. The V gene's germline CDR1 is LNHDA and CDR2 SQIVND (reference sequence). The CDR3 totals 14 residues. Here the CDR3 reads CASIRSWDTGELFF. The CDR3 nucleotides read TGTGCCAGTATTCGGAGCTGGGACACCGGGGAGCTGTTTTTT.

This clone was counted between two and nine times. The chain employs TRBV19 and TRBJ2-7, with 8 bases identical to TRBD1. V shed 6 bases, J shed 5 bases, and the junction held 6 bases outside the gene matches. Looked up from germline, CDR1 is LNHDA and CDR2 is SQIVND (reference sequence). The CDR3 is 13 residues long. DNA of the CDR3: TGTGCCAGTAGGCCAGGGGGCCGTGACGAGCAGTACTTC. Protein product: CASRPGGRDEQYF.

The chain recombines TRBV6-5 with TRBJ1-6, with TRBD1 as a possible D gene (5 bases). The V end lost 4 bases, the J end lost 7 bases, and 8 bases lay between the germline ends. The CDR3 length is 13 residues. Germline loops: CDR1 MNHEY, CDR2 SVGAGI. The CDR3 DNA follows: TGTGCCAGCAGTTCCGGGGGGAATTCACCCCTCCACTTT. This sequence encodes CASSSGGNSPLHF.

This chain uses TRBV4-1 with TRBJ2-2, with a possible D match to TRBD1 (5 bases). V lost 0 bases and J 2 bases, leaving 19 bases between the germline ends. CDR1 is MGHRA and CDR2 is YSYEKL in the germline V gene. The CDR3 sequence is 19 residues long. The CDR3: CASSQDSTARVINTGELFF. The CDR3 DNA is TGCGCCAGCAGCCAAGATTCTACGGCCAGGGTGATTAACACCGGGGAGCTGTTTTTT.

The CDR3 DNA follows: TGTGCCAGCAGCCCAGTGGGGGGGCACTATGGCTACACCTTC. Translated: CASSPVGGHYGYTF. The chain recombines TRBV7-2 with TRBJ1-2; a possible D gene is TRBD1 (6 bases). The CDR3 extends over 14 amino acids. The germline gives CDR1 SGHTA, CDR2 FQGNSA. V was trimmed by 5 bases and J by 3 bases, leaving 13 bases between them.

The J gene is TRBJ2-1, the V gene TRBV19, with 7 positions matching TRBD1. Germline V gene lookup returns CDR1 LNHDA and CDR2 SQIVND (reference sequence). The CDR3 runs to 14 residues. V shed 5 bases, J shed 4 bases, and the junction held 5 bases outside the gene matches. CDR3 DNA: TGTGCCAGTAGTTTGGACAGGCAATACAATGAGCAGTTCTTC. As protein: CASSLDRQYNEQFF.

The rearrangement uses TRBV10-3 and TRBJ1-4; D is possibly TRBD1 (5 bases). Germline values: CDR1 ENHRY, CDR2 SYGVKD. The CDR3 loop spans 14 amino acids. V lost 5 bases to trimming and J lost 6 bases, with 13 bases between them. Here the CDR3 reads CAISNTGVDEKLFF. In DNA form, the CDR3 reads TGTGCCATCAGTAATACGGGGGTAGATGAAAAACTGTTTTTT.